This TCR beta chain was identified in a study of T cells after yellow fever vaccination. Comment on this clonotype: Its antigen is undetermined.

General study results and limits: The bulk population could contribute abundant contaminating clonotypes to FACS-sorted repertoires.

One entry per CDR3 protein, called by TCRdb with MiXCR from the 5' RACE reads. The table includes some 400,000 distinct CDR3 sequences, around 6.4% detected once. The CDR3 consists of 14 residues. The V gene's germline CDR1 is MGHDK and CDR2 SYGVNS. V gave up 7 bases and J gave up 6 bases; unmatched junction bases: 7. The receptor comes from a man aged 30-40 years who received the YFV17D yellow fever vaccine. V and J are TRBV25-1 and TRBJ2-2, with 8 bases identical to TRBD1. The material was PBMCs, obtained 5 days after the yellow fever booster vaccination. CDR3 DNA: TGTGCCAGCATAGGACAGGGTCAGGCCGGGGAGCTGTTTTTT. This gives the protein CASIGQGQAGELFF.